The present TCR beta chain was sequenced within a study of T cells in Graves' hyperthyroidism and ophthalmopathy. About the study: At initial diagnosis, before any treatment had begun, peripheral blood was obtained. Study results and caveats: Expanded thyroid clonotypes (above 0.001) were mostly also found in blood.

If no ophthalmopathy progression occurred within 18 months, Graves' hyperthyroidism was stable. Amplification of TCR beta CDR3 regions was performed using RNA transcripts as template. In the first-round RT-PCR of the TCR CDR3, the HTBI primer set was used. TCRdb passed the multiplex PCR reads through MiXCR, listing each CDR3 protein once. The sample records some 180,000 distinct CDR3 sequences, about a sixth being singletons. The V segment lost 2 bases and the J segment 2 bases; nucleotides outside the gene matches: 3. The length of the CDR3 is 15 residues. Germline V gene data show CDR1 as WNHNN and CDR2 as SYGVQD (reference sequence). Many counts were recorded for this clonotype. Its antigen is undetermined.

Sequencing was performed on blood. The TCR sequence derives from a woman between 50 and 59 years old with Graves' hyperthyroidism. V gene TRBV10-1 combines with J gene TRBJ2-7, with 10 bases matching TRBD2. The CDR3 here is CASSETSGTTYEQYF. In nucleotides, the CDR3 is TGCGCCAGCAGTGAGACTAGCGGGACAACCTACGAGCAGTACTTC.